The present entry profiles one T cell receptor (beta chain) with its context. The target antigen is unknown. This record belongs to a study of CD8 T cells in Susac syndrome. Notes on the study in general: Regarding the TCR sequencing and HLA analysis, the study admitted that a relatively small number of individuals were involved.

cDNA came from roughly 0.5 to 1 ug RNA primed by random hexamers. Multiplex PCR with immunoSEQ amplified the TCR beta CDR3 across 54 Vbeta and 13 Jbeta. TCRdb reprocessed the immunoSEQ multiplex PCR reads with MiXCR, giving one entry per CDR3 protein. The sample lists about 130,000 distinct CDR3 sequences; roughly 95% were seen once. From blood CD8+ and CD4+ T cells, TCR beta sequences were generated. Germline V gives CDR1 SGHRS, CDR2 YFSETQ. The V gene lost 1 base and the J gene lost 2 bases, with 6 bases spanning the gap. The CDR3 loop spans 13 amino acids. This sequence originates from a human donor in good health. Sequencing was done on a sample of CD4+ T cells from PBMCs. This chain connects TRBV5-1 to TRBJ1-2; D ambiguous. CDR3 sequence reads: CASSLWENYGYTF. CDR3 in DNA: TGCGCCAGCAGCTTGTGGGAGAACTATGGCTACACCTTC.